This passage covers 24 T cell receptor beta chains from one sample sequenced in a study of blood T cell repertoires in COVID-19. Libraries were prepared by immunoSEQ multiplex PCR; TCRdb keeps only in-frame clonotypes and omits some of them. This sample has more than 300,000 clones, with roughly 86% found just once. Sequenced sample: PBMCs or T cells enriched from blood (not recorded which). These receptors all stem from a man between 40 and 49 years old in a cohort exposed to, infected with or recovered from COVID-19 (not recorded which).

This clone has only a few counts. The chain has TRBV25-1 and TRBJ2-7; D gene unclear. Germline assignment: CDR1 MGHDK and CDR2 SYGVNS. The ends were cut back, 2 bases at V and 4 bases at J, with 6 bases in the middle. CDR3 length: 12 residues. The CDR3 bases are TGTGCCAGCAGTGAAGGAGTGTACGAGCAGTACTTC. This gives the protein CASSEGVYEQYF.

This clone has just a few counts. In the same sample, other DNA sequences code for this CDR3. The chain carries TRBV5-1 and TRBJ1-2; 10 bases are a match to TRBD1. Germline V CDR1 and CDR2: SGHRS, YFSETQ. There are 14 residues in the CDR3. The V gene end was trimmed by 3 bases and the J gene end by 2 bases; junction bases not matched to a gene: 1. CDR3 sequence reads: CASSSGQGNYGYTF. CDR3 DNA sequence: TGCGCCAGCAGCTCGGGACAGGGGAACTATGGCTACACCTTC.

The J gene is TRBJ2-5, the V gene TRBV29-1, with TRBD1 identical over 8 bases. The length of the CDR3 is 18 residues. The ends lost 3 bases at V and 1 base at J; junction bases unmatched: 16. Germline V lookup: CDR1 SQVTM, CDR2 ANQGSEA. The CDR3 sequence is CSVEPDRAFTEFQETQYF. The CDR3 DNA sequence: TGCAGCGTTGAGCCGGACAGGGCGTTTACTGAGTTCCAAGAGACCCAGTACTTC.

V gene TRBV12-3 or TRBV12-4 combines with J gene TRBJ1-5, with TRBD1 as a possible D gene (5 bases). The CDR3 length is 12 residues. Trimming stripped 4 bases from V and 7 bases from J, with 8 bases between. CDR3 residues: CASSSGSQPQHF. The CDR3, as DNA: TGTGCCAGCAGTTCAGGGTCCCAGCCCCAGCATTTT.

This sequence joins TRBV5-1 and TRBJ2-7, with TRBD1 as a possible D gene (5 bases). Trimming pared 0 bases from V and 4 bases from J, leaving 14 bases between. Germline V CDR1 and CDR2: SGHRS, YFSETQ. This CDR3 has 15 amino acids. The CDR3 loop is CASSLGAGWKYEQYF. The CDR3 DNA reads as TGCGCCAGCAGCTTGGGGGCAGGGTGGAAGTACGAGCAGTACTTC. The whole variable domain, remainder taken from reference TRBV5-1 and TRBJ2-7, is KAGVTQTPRYLIKTRGQQVTLSCSPISGHRSVSWYQQTPGQGLQFLFEYFSETQRNKGNFPGRFSGRQFSNSRSEMNVSTLELGDSALYLCASSLGAGWKYEQYFGPGTRLTVT.

The gene calls are TRBV9 and TRBJ1-3; D perhaps matches TRBD1 (5 bases). Trimming removed 3 bases from V and 3 bases from J, with 7 bases in between. Germline V gives CDR1 SGDLS, CDR2 YYNGEE. The CDR3 consists of 13 residues. CDR3: CASSADIGNTIYF. The CDR3 DNA is TGTGCCAGCAGCGCGGACATTGGAAACACCATATATTTT.

The chain uses TRBV7-9 and TRBJ2-7, with D hard to call. In germline, CDR1 is SEHNR, CDR2 FQNEAQ (reference sequence). Deletions cut 5 bases from V and 0 bases from J, with 11 bases between. This CDR3 comprises 14 residues. Written as DNA, the CDR3 is TGTGCCAGCAGCGGAGAGGTGCCCTCCTACGAGCAGTACTTC. This sequence encodes CASSGEVPSYEQYF.

The chain recombines TRBV24-1 with TRBJ1-3; D uncertain. The CDR3 totals 14 residues. The V gene's germline CDR1 is KGHDR and CDR2 SFDVKD. The ends were cut back, 4 bases at V and 1 base at J, with 7 bases in the middle. CDR3 in DNA: TGTGCCACCAGTGACACAAGATCTGGAAACACCATATATTTT. Its translation is CATSDTRSGNTIYF.

V usage is TRBV7-2 and J usage is TRBJ2-7; 11 bases are shared with TRBD1. The V segment lost 4 bases and the J segment 3 bases; nucleotides outside the gene matches: 5. This CDR3 has 15 residues. Germline lookup yields CDR1 SGHTA and CDR2 FQGNSA. The CDR3, as DNA: TGTGCCAGCAGCTCCTCGGGGACAGGGGGCTACGAGCAGTACTTC. Its translation: CASSSSGTGGYEQYF. Together with reference TRBV7-2 and TRBJ2-7, the CDR3 gives the full variable domain: GAGVSQSPSNKVTEKGKDVELRCDPISGHTALYWYRQSLGQGLEFLIYFQGNSAPDKSGLPSDRFSAERTGGSVSTLTIQRTQQEDSAVYLCASSSSGTGGYEQYFGPGTRLTVT.

The chain uses TRBV27 and TRBJ2-3, with 8 bases identical to TRBD2. The trim removed 9 bases at V and 14 bases at J, leaving 10 bases unmatched. CDR3 length equals 11 residues. In germline, CDR1 is MNHEY, CDR2 SMNVEV (reference sequence). The CDR3 DNA is TGTGCCAGAGCGGGAGCGGGGGTGCTGTATTTT. Its protein is CARAGAGVLYF.

V gene TRBV2 combines with J gene TRBJ1-2; D uncertain. Germline values: CDR1 SNHLY, CDR2 FYNNEI. CDR3 size: 13 residues. Deletions cut 4 bases from V and 3 bases from J, with 9 bases between. The CDR3 DNA is TGTGCCAGCAGTGTAGTCCTGGACTATGGCTACACCTTC. As protein: CASSVVLDYGYTF.

The chain has TRBV10-3 and TRBJ1-2; 8 nucleotides line up with TRBD1. Germline V gene data show CDR1 as ENHRY and CDR2 as SYGVKD. CDR3 length: 12 amino acids. V shed 6 bases and J 8 bases; nucleotides not matched to a gene: 5. Written as DNA, the CDR3 is TGTGCCATCAGGACAGGGGCTGGGGGCTACACCTTC. Its protein product is CAIRTGAGGYTF.

This clone was observed a handful of times. The V call is TRBV2, the J call TRBJ2-1; 9 bases are a match to TRBD1. In germline, CDR1 is SNHLY, CDR2 FYNNEI. The length of the CDR3 is 14 residues. Trimming removed 6 bases from V and 5 bases from J; junction bases left unmatched: 5. The CDR3 bases are TGTGCCAGCAGGGGACAGGGATTCAACAATGAGCAGTTCTTC. Translating it yields CASRGQGFNNEQFF.

This clone was observed a single time. The rearrangement joins TRBV29-1 to TRBJ2-7, with a tentative D call TRBD1 (5 bases). V was clipped by 7 bases and J by 3 bases, with 13 bases between them. This CDR3 comprises 12 residues. Germline V gene lookup returns CDR1 SQVTM and CDR2 ANQGSEA. CDR3 sequence reads: CSASTASYEQYF. The CDR3 DNA sequence: TGCAGCGCCTCGACAGCGAGCTACGAGCAGTACTTC.

This clone was seen only a few times. Additional DNA sequences in this sample encode the identical CDR3. The chain couples TRBV25-1 to TRBJ2-1; D is possibly TRBD2 (5 bases). CDR1 and CDR2 (germline): MGHDK, SYGVNS. The CDR3 loop spans 14 amino acids. The V end lost 0 bases, the J end lost 6 bases, and 9 bases lay between the germline ends. CDR3 nucleotides: TGTGCCAGCAGTGAATATCGTGGGAGCAATGAGCAGTTCTTC. As protein: CASSEYRGSNEQFF.

The count of this clone is one. CDR3 nucleotides: TGTGCCAGCAGTTTGGGCCAGGGGAACTATGGCTACACCTTC. This codes for CASSLGQGNYGYTF. The V call is TRBV28, the J call TRBJ1-2; possibly TRBD1 for D (6 bases). The CDR3 loop spans 14 amino acids. Germline CDR1 and CDR2: MDHEN and SYDVKM. The V end lost 3 bases, the J end lost 2 bases, and 10 bases lay between the germline ends.

V is TRBV2 and J is TRBJ1-2, with TRBD1 matching over 9 bases. After removal of 4 bases from V and 2 bases from J, the junction contained 8 bases not matched to a gene. In germline, CDR1 is SNHLY, CDR2 FYNNEI. The CDR3 covers 16 residues. The CDR3 DNA is TGTGCCAGCAGTGGCCGGACAGGGGCGTCCAACTATGGCTACACCTTC. It yields the protein CASSGRTGASNYGYTF.

CDR3 sequence (DNA): TGTGCCAGCAGTTACCCCGCCAGGGGCTCCTACGAGCAGTACTTC. Translation gives CASSYPARGSYEQYF. V usage is TRBV6-5 and J usage is TRBJ2-7; maybe TRBD1 (6 bases). The CDR3 sequence is 15 residues long. The V gene's germline CDR1 is MNHEY and CDR2 SVGAGI. Trimming stripped 2 bases from V and 0 bases from J, with 11 bases between.

The V gene is TRBV2, the J gene TRBJ2-2; TRBD2 matches at 8 bases. The V gene end was trimmed by 4 bases and the J gene end by 0 bases; junction bases not matched to a gene: 1. Germline V gene sequence: CDR1 SNHLY, CDR2 FYNNEI. The CDR3 covers 15 residues. CDR3 nucleotide sequence: TGTGCCAGCAGTGCGGGACTAGCGAACACCGGGGAGCTGTTTTTT. Its protein is CASSAGLANTGELFF.

The chain couples TRBV7-2 to TRBJ2-2; 8 positions agree with TRBD1. Losses at the gene ends were 5 bases for V and 5 bases for J; bases not matched to a gene: 7. CDR1 and CDR2 (germline): SGHTA, FQGNSA. The CDR3 covers 15 residues. CDR3 sequence: CASSPGTGLTGELFF. The CDR3, as DNA: TGTGCCAGCAGCCCTGGGACAGGTTTGACCGGGGAGCTGTTTTTT.

The V call is TRBV27, the J call TRBJ2-3; 9 nucleotides line up with TRBD2. The V gene end was trimmed by 6 bases and the J gene end by 0 bases; junction bases not matched to a gene: 7. There are 16 residues in the CDR3. Germline V lookup: CDR1 MNHEY, CDR2 SMNVEV (reference sequence). CDR3 bases: TGTGCCAGCAGGAGCCTAGCGGGGACTAGCACAGATACGCAGTATTTT. Its translation is CASRSLAGTSTDTQYF.

The table lists this clone with a few counts. The chain combines TRBV29-1 with TRBJ2-1, with 14 bases lining up with TRBD2. Germline CDR1 reads SQVTM; CDR2 reads ANQGSEA. The CDR3 runs 15 residues. V dropped 7 bases and J dropped 5; count of bases not matched to a gene: 7. CDR3 in DNA: TGCAGCGGGAGGGGGACTAGCGGGAGCCACAATGAGCAGTTCTTC. As protein: CSGRGTSGSHNEQFF.

The CDR3 loop reads CASSEGAMNSGNTIYF. CDR3 nucleotide sequence: TGTGCCAGCAGTGAAGGTGCTATGAACTCTGGAAACACCATATATTTT. The chain combines TRBV6-1 with TRBJ1-3; D gene ambiguous. This CDR3 contains 16 residues. Between the trimmed V and J ends, which lost 1 base and 0 bases, there was a span of 10 bases. CDR1 and CDR2 (germline): MNHNS, SASEGT.

The table lists this clone with a few counts. The genes are TRBV5-1 and TRBJ1-1; 8 bases agree with TRBD1. Germline CDR1 SGHRS, CDR2 YFSETQ. V dropped 4 bases and J dropped 5; count of bases not matched to a gene: 7. The length of the CDR3 is 14 residues. Written as DNA, the CDR3 is TGCGCCAGCAGCCTCCAGGGGGCAGGAACTGAAGCTTTCTTT. This codes for CASSLQGAGTEAFF.